These 10 T cell receptor beta chains were sequenced from one sample in a study of T cell clonotyping in hematopoietic cell transplantation (dated by TCRdb to the early 2020s). The library was made by the immunoSEQ multiplex PCR assay. What TCRdb holds here is the immuneACCESS table cut down to in-frame rearrangements. Part of the clones is not present; checked against another copy, under half of the missing clones reflect an unresolved V gene, and the others are unexplained. The table for this sample lists roughly 13,000 clones; around 97% of them were counted only once. Of the sample, about 3.9% falls within the top ten clones. Read against the paper, the sample's time point label means: 30 days after allo-HCT. The sequenced sample was peripheral blood mononuclear cells, obtained 30 days after allogeneic stem cell transplant. Every receptor here comes from a female patient in her fifties or sixties who had an allogeneic stem cell transplant from an unrelated donor, so T cells may come from the graft donor. Some clones in this sample may be carry-over from other donors' samples.

J is TRBJ1-6 and V is TRBV5-1, with 10 bases matching TRBD1. CDR1 SGHRS and CDR2 YFSETQ come from the germline V gene. The CDR3 consists of 13 residues. V shed 5 bases, J shed 18 bases, and the junction held 11 bases outside the gene matches. The CDR3 DNA reads TGCGCCAGCAGAGGGACAGGGGACGTGCGATACCACTTT. Translated: CASRGTGDVRYHF.

The CDR3 sequence is CASSIGAGGLYNEQFF. The CDR3 nucleotides read TGTGCCAGTAGTATAGGGGCAGGGGGCCTGTACAATGAGCAGTTCTTC. The chain combines TRBV19 with TRBJ2-1; the match to TRBD1 covers 8 bases. V gave up 1 base and J gave up 4 bases; unmatched junction bases: 6. The germline gives CDR1 LNHDA, CDR2 SQIVND (reference sequence). The CDR3 totals 16 residues. Looking up the rest from reference TRBV19 and TRBJ2-1 gives the full variable domain: DGGITQSPKYLFRKEGQNVTLSCEQNLNHDAMYWYRQDPGQGLRLIYYSQIVNDFQKGDIAEGYSVSREKKESFPLTVTSAQKNPTAFYLCASSIGAGGLYNEQFFGPGTRLTVL.

The V and J genes are TRBV6-6 and TRBJ2-7, with D possibly matching TRBD2 (6 bases). CDR3 length equals 15 residues. CDR1 and CDR2 from the germline V gene are MNHNY and SVGAGI (reference sequence). Trimming removed 2 bases at V and 2 bases at J, with 13 bases between. The CDR3 here is CASSYGGWTAYEQYF. The CDR3 coding sequence is TGTGCCAGCAGTTACGGGGGGTGGACGGCCTACGAGCAGTACTTC.

V is TRBV11-1 and J is TRBJ2-2; D may match TRBD1 or TRBD2 (5 bases each). Trimming cost V 3 bases and J 3 bases, with 11 bases left between them. The CDR3 has 15 residues. The germline gives CDR1 SGHAT, CDR2 FQDESV (reference sequence). The CDR3: CASSFEGIDTGELFF. CDR3 in DNA: TGTGCCAGCAGCTTCGAGGGGATAGACACCGGGGAGCTGTTTTTT.

V and J are TRBV6-1 and TRBJ2-5; 8 bases fit TRBD1. The germline gives CDR1 MNHNS, CDR2 SASEGT. V shed 5 bases and J 7 bases; nucleotides not matched to a gene: 9. This CDR3 is built from 14 residues. The CDR3 is CASSTTGGRGTQYF. The CDR3 DNA follows: TGTGCCAGCAGTACCACAGGGGGGCGTGGGACCCAGTACTTC.

The chain uses TRBV7-3 and TRBJ2-1, with 8 nucleotides matching TRBD2. Germline V CDR1 and CDR2: SGHTA, FQGTGA. The CDR3 has 15 residues. V lost 0 bases to trimming and J lost 7 bases; unmatched junction nucleotides: 5. The CDR3 loop reads CASSLTGGAGNEQFF. CDR3 sequence (DNA): TGTGCCAGCAGCTTAACCGGGGGGGCCGGGAATGAGCAGTTCTTC. Combining the CDR3 with reference TRBV7-3 and TRBJ2-1 gives the whole variable domain GAGVSQTPSNKVTEKGKYVELRCDPISGHTALYWYRQSLGQGPEFLIYFQGTGAADDSGLPNDRFFAVRPEGSVSTLKIQRTERGDSAVYLCASSLTGGAGNEQFFGPGTRLTVL.

The V and J genes are TRBV6-1 and TRBJ1-2; tentative D call: TRBD1 (6 bases). V shed 2 bases and J shed 2 bases, with 6 bases lying between them. This CDR3 comprises 13 residues. Germline V gives CDR1 MNHNS, CDR2 SASEGT. CDR3 bases: TGTGCCAGCAGTGAAACAGGGAACTATGGCTACACCTTC. Its translation: CASSETGNYGYTF.

CDR3: CASSVGGRSYEQYF. CDR3 DNA sequence: TGTGCCAGCAGCGTAGGGGGGCGCAGCTACGAGCAGTACTTC. The chain recombines TRBV9 with TRBJ2-7; maybe TRBD1 (6 bases). Germline V gene lookup returns CDR1 SGDLS and CDR2 YYNGEE. Trimming removed 0 bases at V and 3 bases at J, with 10 bases between. The CDR3 is 14 amino acids.

This chain links TRBV7-8 with TRBJ1-6; no reliable D call. The CDR3 runs 16 residues. Germline loops: CDR1 SGHVS, CDR2 FQNEAQ. V lost 2 bases and J 7 bases, leaving 15 bases between the germline ends. The CDR3 protein is CASSLLRGAGNSPLHF. CDR3 DNA sequence: TGTGCCAGCAGCTTATTACGGGGAGCGGGGAATTCACCCCTCCACTTT. Full variable domain (rest looked up from reference TRBV7-8 and TRBJ1-6): GAGVSQSPRYKVAKRGQDVALRCDPISGHVSLFWYQQALGQGPEFLTYFQNEAQLDKSGLPSDRFFAERPEGSVSTLKIQRTQQEDSAVYLCASSLLRGAGNSPLHFGNGTRLTVT.

The table lists this clone with a count of one. The chain carries TRBV5-1 and TRBJ1-1, with D possibly being TRBD1 (5 bases). CDR1 and CDR2 (germline): SGHRS, YFSETQ. The CDR3 has 13 amino acids. V was pared by 4 bases and J by 3 bases, with 10 bases between. CDR3: CASSPGGDTEAFF. CDR3 coding DNA: TGCGCCAGCAGCCCGGGGGGGGACACTGAAGCTTTCTTT.